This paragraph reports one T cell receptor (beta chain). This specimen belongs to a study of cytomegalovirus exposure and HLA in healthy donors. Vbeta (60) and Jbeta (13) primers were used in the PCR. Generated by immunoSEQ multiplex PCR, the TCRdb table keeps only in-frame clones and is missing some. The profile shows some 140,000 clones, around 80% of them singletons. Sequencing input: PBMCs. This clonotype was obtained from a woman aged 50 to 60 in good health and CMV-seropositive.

CDR3 amino acids: CAIMDGSRETQYF. The CDR3 nucleotides are TGTGCCATCATGGATGGCTCGCGGGAGACCCAGTACTTC. J is TRBJ2-5 and V is TRBV10-3; D uncertain. The V gene lost 7 bases and the J gene lost 5 bases, with 14 bases spanning the gap. CDR1 ENHRY and CDR2 SYGVKD come from the germline V gene. This CDR3 has 13 amino acids.